These 5 T cell receptor beta chains were sequenced from one sample in a study of identical twins. MiXCR, run by TCRdb on the 5' RACE reads, gives a single entry per CDR3 protein. The sample contains 1.5 million to 2 million distinct CDR3 sequences, under 35% of which appear only once. The source material was cord blood. The receptors come from a newborn girl in good health.

This chain connects TRBV5-1 to TRBJ2-3; 7 bases align to TRBD2. The CDR3 runs to 15 residues. Unmatched junction bases numbered 11, after V lost 4 bases and J lost 6 bases. The germline V gene has CDR1 SGHRS and CDR2 YFSETQ. CDR3 sequence: CASSQGTTGGDTQYF. For the CDR3, the DNA is TGCGCCAGCAGCCAAGGGACTACGGGTGGTGATACGCAGTATTTT.

V usage is TRBV20-1 and J usage is TRBJ2-1; 11 nucleotides agree with TRBD2. CDR3 size: 15 residues. J lost 9 bases, V lost 3 bases, and 10 bases had no gene match. In germline, CDR1 is DFQATT, CDR2 SNEGSKA (reference sequence). DNA for the CDR3: TGCAGTGCTAGGGAAACGGGACTAGCGGATTTTGAGCAGTTCTTC. Amino acids: CSARETGLADFEQFF.

The chain links TRBV7-9 to TRBJ2-7; 11 bases map to TRBD1. This CDR3 region has 15 residues. The V gene's germline CDR1 is SEHNR and CDR2 FQNEAQ (reference sequence). The trim removed 2 bases at V and 6 bases at J, leaving 6 bases unmatched. The CDR3 sequence is CASSLTGTGGVEQYF. CDR3 bases: TGTGCCAGCAGCTTAACCGGGACAGGGGGAGTCGAGCAGTACTTC. Based on the CDR3 plus reference TRBV7-9 and TRBJ2-7, the full variable domain is DTGVSQNPRHKITKRGQNVTFRCDPISEHNRLYWYRQTLGQGPEFLTYFQNEAQLEKSRLLSDRFSAERPKGSFSTLEIQRTEQGDSAMYLCASSLTGTGGVEQYFGPGTRLTVT.

The table lists this clonotype with a few counts. V is TRBV10-3 and J is TRBJ1-1, with a possible D match to TRBD1 (5 bases). V gave up 3 bases and J gave up 4 bases, with 18 bases separating them. Germline V CDR1 and CDR2: ENHRY, SYGVKD. This CDR3 spans 16 amino acids. The CDR3 DNA reads as TGTGCCATCAGTGACTGGGACGTCAATTGGAGCACTGAAGCTTTCTTT. This encodes CAISDWDVNWSTEAFF.

The V call is TRBV29-1, the J call TRBJ2-1; 7 bases align to TRBD2. The CDR3 is 14 residues long. J gave up 2 bases and V 4 bases, and 5 bases lay outside the gene matches. In germline, CDR1 is SQVTM, CDR2 ANQGSEA. This CDR3 is CSVVRGSAYNEQFF. CDR3 DNA sequence: TGCAGCGTTGTACGCGGGAGCGCCTACAATGAGCAGTTCTTC.